This record looks at one T cell receptor beta chain sequence and its context. Its antigen remains unidentified. These data belong to a study of cytomegalovirus exposure and HLA in healthy donors. On the study more broadly: Sequencing of some 190 million T cells in an earlier analysis found 95 million to 120 million unique TCR beta sequences. An early data release held 70 million to 90 million unique TCRs from HLA-typed donors. Study conclusions and caveats: Among CMV-associated TCR beta chains, most appeared HLA-restricted in a later analysis. When a later analysis was performed, an Asian-associated ancestry cluster reportedly had fewer N-insertions than the approximately 690-donor mean.

This CDR3 comprises 14 residues. Germline V lookup: CDR1 ENHRY, CDR2 SYGVKD. Trimming at V came to 7 bases and at J to 6 bases, leaving 10 bases not matched to a gene. The PCR employed 60 Vbeta primers together with 13 Jbeta primers. The assay was immunoSEQ multiplex PCR, and TCRdb's table has in-frame clones only and misses some. Here the sample spans tens of thousands of clones, 82% being singletons. The receptor was isolated from a man in his fifties in good health and CMV-seronegative. The sequenced sample was PBMCs. V gene TRBV10-3 combines with J gene TRBJ2-7, with 9 bases matching TRBD1. This CDR3 is CAITPRGQGTEQYF. As DNA, the CDR3 is TGTGCCATCACCCCTCGGGGACAGGGTACCGAGCAGTACTTC.